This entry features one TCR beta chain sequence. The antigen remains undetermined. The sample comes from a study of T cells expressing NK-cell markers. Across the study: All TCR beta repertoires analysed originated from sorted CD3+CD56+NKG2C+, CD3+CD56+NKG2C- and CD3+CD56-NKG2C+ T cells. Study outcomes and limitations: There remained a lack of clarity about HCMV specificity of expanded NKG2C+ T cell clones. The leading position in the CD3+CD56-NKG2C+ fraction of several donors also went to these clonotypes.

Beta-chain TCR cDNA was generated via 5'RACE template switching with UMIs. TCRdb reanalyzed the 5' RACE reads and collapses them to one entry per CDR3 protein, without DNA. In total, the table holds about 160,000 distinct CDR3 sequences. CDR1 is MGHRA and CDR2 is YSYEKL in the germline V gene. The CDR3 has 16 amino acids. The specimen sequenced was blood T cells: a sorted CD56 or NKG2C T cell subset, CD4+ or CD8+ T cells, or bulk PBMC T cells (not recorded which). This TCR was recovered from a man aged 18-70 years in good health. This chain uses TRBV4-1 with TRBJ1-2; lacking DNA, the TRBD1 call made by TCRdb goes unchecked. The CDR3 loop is CASSQDSGQGDYGYTF.